This T cell receptor (beta chain) was retrieved from a study of cytomegalovirus exposure and HLA in healthy donors. Study in general: A data release that came early held tens of millions of unique TCRs from HLA-typed donors.

The PCR had 60 Vbeta and 13 Jbeta primers. Using immunoSEQ multiplex PCR, the repertoire was profiled, and TCRdb retains in-frame clones only, with some absent. The sample lists about 130,000 clones; around 84% were seen once. This CDR3 comprises 15 residues. Germline assignment: CDR1 SGHRS and CDR2 YFSETQ. V gave up 4 bases and J gave up 3 bases, with 17 bases separating them. The chain links TRBV5-1 to TRBJ2-7; tentatively, D is TRBD2 (5 bases). The sample consisted of PBMCs. This clonotype was sampled from a man in his fifties or sixties in good health and CMV-seronegative. CDR3 region: CASSRLTGSLYEQYF. CDR3 sequence (DNA): TGCGCCAGCAGCCGGTTGACGGGAAGTCTCTACGAGCAGTACTTC.